One TCR beta chain is described in this entry. The data originate from a study of T cells in Graves' hyperthyroidism and ophthalmopathy. What was amplified from RNA transcripts were TCR beta CDR3 regions. First-round RT-PCR targeting the TCR CDR3 was performed with the HTBI primer set. Using its own MiXCR run on the multiplex PCR reads, TCRdb lists one record per CDR3 protein. This sample has 550,000 to 600,000 distinct CDR3 sequences, with 46% found just once. The CDR3 is 18 amino acids. Germline trimming cut 3 bases from V and 4 bases from J; bases unmatched to any gene: 17. Germline CDR1 reads ENHRY; CDR2 reads SYGVKD.

The sequence came from an adult woman with Graves' disease, either hyperthyroidism or ophthalmopathy (not recorded which). What was sequenced was peripheral blood or thyroid tissue (not recorded which). V and J are TRBV10-3 and TRBJ1-2, with 7 bases matching TRBD1. The CDR3 sequence is CAISDPTPHRDRAYGYTF. Written as DNA, the CDR3 is TGTGCCATCAGTGACCCTACCCCGCACCGGGACAGAGCCTATGGCTACACCTTC.